This T cell receptor beta chain comes out of a study of response to subunit inactivated influenza vaccine. Overall study findings and caveats: The authors suggested that few new T cells are recruited per seasonal influenza vaccination.

With 0 bases clipped from V and 3 bases from J, the junction kept 6 bases outside the gene matches. CDR3 length: 16 residues. Per the germline V gene, CDR1 is LGHNA and CDR2 is YSLEER. This clonotype has a count of ten or more. Antigen: not known. TCRdb reprocessed the RT-PCR reads via MiXCR and lists one record per CDR3 protein. Counted here are hundreds of thousands of distinct CDR3 sequences, around 14% occurring once; the ten biggest clones make up around 7.3%. The receptor was isolated from a man aged 50 to 59 who received an inactivated influenza vaccine. This rearrangement joins TRBV4-3 to TRBJ2-7; 9 bases are shared with TRBD2. The material sequenced was PBMCs from blood, taken 14 to 15 days before vaccination. The CDR3 nucleotides read TGCGCCAGCAGCCAAGATACGGGACTAGCAGGCTACGAGCAGTACTTC. Its translation: CASSQDTGLAGYEQYF.